The count of the clone carrying this T cell receptor (beta chain) is one. Its antigen is unknown. This specimen belongs to a study of lymphopenia after photon versus proton radiotherapy. Overall study results and limits: In patients who died, overall survival fell as post-nadir TCR diversity dropped more. Survival link was tested only in deceased patients; proton benefit remains a possibility.

The length of the CDR3 is 14 residues. The germline CDR1 and CDR2 sequences are MNHEY and SVGAGI. The junction had 5 bases not matched to a gene; V was cut back by 6 bases and J by 6 bases. The assay was immunoSEQ multiplex PCR, and TCRdb's table has in-frame clones only and misses some. Among 65,000 to 75,000 clones listed, about 87% were seen once. The sequencing used peripheral blood, collected from a patient treated with proton-based radiotherapy. This chain connects TRBV6-5 to TRBJ1-4, with 9 bases fitting TRBD1. The TCR originated in an elderly man with esophageal cancer. The CDR3 loop is CASRPTGGDEKLFF. For the CDR3, the DNA is TGTGCCAGCAGACCGACAGGGGGGGATGAAAAACTGTTTTTT.